These T cell receptor beta chains were read from a single sample in a study of T cells in Graves' hyperthyroidism and ophthalmopathy. TCRdb independently ran MiXCR on the multiplex PCR reads; one entry per CDR3 protein. Altogether about 410,000 distinct CDR3 sequences are present, about 15% being singletons, with the ten largest covering under 15%. Sequencing was performed on blood. The receptors here all came from a man aged 18-30 years with Graves' ophthalmopathy. Each CDR3 is given with its conserved first and last residue. The order of the fields is J gene, CDR3 length, V gene, CDR3 protein.

TRBJ1-5 | 14 | TRBV30 | CASASGTGGLPQHF
TRBJ2-2 | 16 | TRBV7-2 | CASSLGLAGPTGELFF
TRBJ1-2 | 13 | TRBV19 | CASSPQGAYGYTF
TRBJ1-1 | 13 | TRBV6-2/TRBV6-3 | CASSRGGHAEAFF
TRBJ1-1 | 17 | TRBV12-3/TRBV12-4 | CASSFGGLSYRNTEAFF
TRBJ2-4 | 15 | TRBV9 | CASSVEGRGVHIQYF
TRBJ2-3 | 13 | TRBV2 | CASSDGGTDTQYF
TRBJ2-3 | 16 | TRBV13 | CASSPGTSGNGDTQYF
TRBJ2-7 | 15 | TRBV11-2 | CASSPRTGGEYEQYF
TRBJ2-3 | 13 | TRBV20-1 | CSASPGAPDTQYF
TRBJ1-3 | 13 | TRBV10-3 | CAVYGGTGNTIYF
TRBJ2-1 | 16 | TRBV3-1 | CASSLGLPAAYNEQFF
TRBJ2-1 | 11 | TRBV27 | CASSFADEQFF
TRBJ2-2 | 15 | TRBV5-4 | CASSFGDRYTGELFF
TRBJ1-5 | 13 | TRBV2 | CASSGQEHQPQHF
TRBJ2-3 | 13 | TRBV5-1 | CASIAGPTDTQYF
TRBJ2-3 | 15 | TRBV11-2 | CASSFLWGSTDTQYF
TRBJ2-7 | 15 | TRBV4-2 | CASSQERLRGDEQYF
TRBJ1-6 | 16 | TRBV14 | CASSQEGRGRNSPLHF
TRBJ2-5 | 13 | TRBV19 | CASQESGIETQYF
TRBJ1-2 | 15 | TRBV7-9 | CASSLGRQVPNGYTF
TRBJ2-1 | 18 | TRBV7-9 | CASSLALGRGGPRNEQFF
TRBJ1-3 | 16 | TRBV15 | CATSRADRVAGNTIYF
TRBJ2-5 | 15 | TRBV15 | CATGRRSGPQETQYF
TRBJ1-5 | 16 | TRBV24-1 | CATSEGDWYSNQPQHF
TRBJ2-7 | 16 | TRBV5-1 | CASSLAAGGNLYEQYF